This T cell receptor (beta chain) comes out of a study of blood T cell repertoires in COVID-19. Methods used by the authors: Amplifying reference gene primers gave estimates of nucleated cell counts. Sequenced by immunoSEQ multiplex PCR; TCRdb stores in-frame clones only, minus some. V, J and clone size are those of that table, while D and trimming were read from the DNA. The table lists about 390,000 clones, around nine tenths of them singletons. The sequencing sample was made of PBMCs or T cells enriched from blood (not recorded which). The receptor's source is a woman in her forties or fifties who had recovered from COVID-19.

CDR3 sequence: CASSRRQGATDTQYF. CDR3 coding DNA: TGTGCCAGCAGCCGAAGACAGGGGGCAACAGATACGCAGTATTTT. The rearrangement uses TRBV28 and TRBJ2-3, with TRBD1 matching over 10 bases. The CDR3 totals 15 residues. The V gene's germline CDR1 is MDHEN and CDR2 SYDVKM. The trim removed 6 bases at V and 3 bases at J, leaving 6 bases unmatched.